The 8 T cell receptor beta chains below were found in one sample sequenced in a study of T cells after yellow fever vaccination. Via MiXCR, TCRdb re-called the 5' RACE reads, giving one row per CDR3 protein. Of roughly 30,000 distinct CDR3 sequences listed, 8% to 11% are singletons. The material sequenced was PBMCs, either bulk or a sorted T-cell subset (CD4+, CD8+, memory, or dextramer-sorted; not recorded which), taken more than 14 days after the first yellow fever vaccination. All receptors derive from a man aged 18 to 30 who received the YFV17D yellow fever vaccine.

The CDR3: CASSLMGLRGYTF. For the CDR3, the DNA is TGTGCCAGCAGCTTGATGGGCCTGCGGGGCTACACCTTC. The chain couples TRBV5-6 to TRBJ1-2; D gene uncertain. This CDR3 spans 13 amino acids. Per the germline V gene, CDR1 is SGHDT and CDR2 is YYEEEE. V was shortened by 1 base and J by 8 bases, with 12 bases between the two germline ends.

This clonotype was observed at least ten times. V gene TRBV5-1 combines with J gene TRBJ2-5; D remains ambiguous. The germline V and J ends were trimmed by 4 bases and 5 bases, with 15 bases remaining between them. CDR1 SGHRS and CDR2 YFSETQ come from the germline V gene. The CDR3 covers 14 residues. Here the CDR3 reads CASSRNPSEETQYF. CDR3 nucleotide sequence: TGCGCCAGCAGCCGGAACCCGTCGGAGGAGACCCAGTACTTC.

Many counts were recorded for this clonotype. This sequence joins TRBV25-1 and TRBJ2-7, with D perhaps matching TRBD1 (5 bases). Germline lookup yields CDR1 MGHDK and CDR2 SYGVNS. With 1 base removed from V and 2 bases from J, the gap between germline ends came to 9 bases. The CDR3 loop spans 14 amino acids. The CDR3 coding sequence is TGTGCCAGCAGTGAATGGGGCAGGACCTACGAGCAGTACTTC. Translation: CASSEWGRTYEQYF.

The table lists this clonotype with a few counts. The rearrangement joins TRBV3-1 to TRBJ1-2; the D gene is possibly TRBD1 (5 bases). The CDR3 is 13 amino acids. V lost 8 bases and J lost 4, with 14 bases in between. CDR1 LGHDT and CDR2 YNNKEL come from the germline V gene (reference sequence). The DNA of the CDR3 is TGTGCCAGCCGGGGGGTGGCGGGCTATGGCTACACCTTC. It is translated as CASRGVAGYGYTF.

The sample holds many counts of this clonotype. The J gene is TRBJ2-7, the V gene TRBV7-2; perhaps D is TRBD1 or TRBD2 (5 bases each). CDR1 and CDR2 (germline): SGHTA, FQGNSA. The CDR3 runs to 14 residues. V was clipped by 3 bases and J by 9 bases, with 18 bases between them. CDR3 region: CASSFERGFTMQYF. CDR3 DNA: TGTGCCAGCAGCTTCGAGAGGGGATTTACGATGCAGTACTTC.

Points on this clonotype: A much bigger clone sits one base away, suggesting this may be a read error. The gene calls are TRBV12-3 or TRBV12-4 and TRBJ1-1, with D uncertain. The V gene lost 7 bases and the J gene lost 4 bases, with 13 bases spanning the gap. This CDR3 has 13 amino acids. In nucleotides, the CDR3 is TGTGCCAGCATCCCAGAGGTCGGCACTGAAGCTTTCTTT. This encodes CASIPEVGTEAFF.

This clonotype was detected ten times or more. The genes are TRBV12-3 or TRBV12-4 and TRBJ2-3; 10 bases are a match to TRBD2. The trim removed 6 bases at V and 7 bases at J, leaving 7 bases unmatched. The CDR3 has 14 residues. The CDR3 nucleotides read TGTGCCAGCAGCTCGATAGCGGGGGGAAATACGCAGTATTTT. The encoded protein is CASSSIAGGNTQYF.

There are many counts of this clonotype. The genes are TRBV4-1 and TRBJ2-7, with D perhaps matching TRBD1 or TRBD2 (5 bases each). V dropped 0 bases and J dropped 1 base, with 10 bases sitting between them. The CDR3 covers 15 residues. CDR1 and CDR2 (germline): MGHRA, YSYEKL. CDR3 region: CASSQDPGASYEQYF. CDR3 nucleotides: TGCGCCAGCAGCCAAGATCCCGGGGCATCCTACGAGCAGTACTTC.